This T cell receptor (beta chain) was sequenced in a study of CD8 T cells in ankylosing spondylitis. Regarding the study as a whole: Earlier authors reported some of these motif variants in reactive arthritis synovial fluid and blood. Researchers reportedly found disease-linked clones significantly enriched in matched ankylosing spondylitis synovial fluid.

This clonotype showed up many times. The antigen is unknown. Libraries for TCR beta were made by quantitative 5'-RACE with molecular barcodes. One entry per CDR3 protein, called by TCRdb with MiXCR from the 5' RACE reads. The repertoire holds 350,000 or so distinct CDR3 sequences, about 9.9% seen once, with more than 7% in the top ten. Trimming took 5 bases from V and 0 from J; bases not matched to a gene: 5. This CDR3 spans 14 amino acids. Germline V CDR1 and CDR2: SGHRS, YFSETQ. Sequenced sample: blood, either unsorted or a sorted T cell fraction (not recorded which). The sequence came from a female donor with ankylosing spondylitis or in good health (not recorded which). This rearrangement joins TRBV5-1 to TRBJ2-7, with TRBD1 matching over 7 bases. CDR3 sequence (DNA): TGCGCCAGCAGACCGGACAGGTCCTCCTACGAGCAGTACTTC. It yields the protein CASRPDRSSYEQYF.